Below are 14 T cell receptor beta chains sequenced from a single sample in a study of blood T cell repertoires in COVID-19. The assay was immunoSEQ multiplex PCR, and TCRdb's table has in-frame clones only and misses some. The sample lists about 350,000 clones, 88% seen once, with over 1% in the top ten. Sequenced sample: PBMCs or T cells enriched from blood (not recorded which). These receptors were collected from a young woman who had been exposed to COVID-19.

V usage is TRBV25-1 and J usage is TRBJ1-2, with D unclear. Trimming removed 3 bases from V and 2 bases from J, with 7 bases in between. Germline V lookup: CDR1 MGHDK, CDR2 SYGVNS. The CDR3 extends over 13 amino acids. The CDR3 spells CASSEAVNYGYTF. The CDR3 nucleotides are TGTGCCAGCAGTGAGGCCGTGAACTATGGCTACACCTTC.

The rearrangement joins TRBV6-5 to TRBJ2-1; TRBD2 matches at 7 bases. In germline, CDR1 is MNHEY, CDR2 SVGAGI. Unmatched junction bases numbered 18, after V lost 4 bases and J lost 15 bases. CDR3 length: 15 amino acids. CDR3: CASSSTEAGKSPGFF. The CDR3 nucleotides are TGTGCCAGCAGTTCCACCGAAGCGGGAAAGAGCCCTGGGTTCTTC.

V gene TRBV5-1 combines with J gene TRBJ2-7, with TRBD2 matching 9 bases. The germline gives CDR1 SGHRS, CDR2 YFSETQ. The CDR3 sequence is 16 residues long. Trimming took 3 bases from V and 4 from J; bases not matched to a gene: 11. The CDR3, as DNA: TGCGCCAGCAGCTATACCTACTTTCTAGCGGGGTACGAGCAGTACTTC. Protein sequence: CASSYTYFLAGYEQYF.

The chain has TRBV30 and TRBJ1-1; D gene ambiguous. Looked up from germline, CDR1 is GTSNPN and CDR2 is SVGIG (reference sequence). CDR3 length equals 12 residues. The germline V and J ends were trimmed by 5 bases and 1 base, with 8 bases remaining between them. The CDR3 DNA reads TGTGCCTGGGAGTCAGGGAACACTGAAGCTTTCTTT. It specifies CAWESGNTEAFF.

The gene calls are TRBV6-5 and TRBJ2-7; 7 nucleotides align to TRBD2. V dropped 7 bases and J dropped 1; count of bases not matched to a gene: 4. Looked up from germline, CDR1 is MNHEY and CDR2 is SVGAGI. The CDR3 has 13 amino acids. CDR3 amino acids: CASTASGSYEQYF. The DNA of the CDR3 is TGTGCCAGCACAGCTAGCGGATCCTACGAGCAGTACTTC.

CDR3 loop: CASSPRQRTVHYNEQFF. The CDR3 DNA sequence: TGTGCCAGCAGCCCCAGGCAACGGACAGTTCACTACAATGAGCAGTTCTTC. This chain uses TRBV5-4 with TRBJ2-1; D perhaps matches TRBD1 (6 bases). The CDR3 loop spans 17 amino acids. V lost 4 bases to trimming and J lost 3 bases, with 20 bases between them. The germline CDR1 and CDR2 sequences are SGHNT and YYREEE (reference sequence).

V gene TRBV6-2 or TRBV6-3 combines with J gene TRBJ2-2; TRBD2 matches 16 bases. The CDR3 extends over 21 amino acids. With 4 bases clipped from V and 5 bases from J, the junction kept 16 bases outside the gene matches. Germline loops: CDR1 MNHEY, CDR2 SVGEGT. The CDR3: CASSSTLPGLAGGPGTGELFF. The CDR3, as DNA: TGTGCCAGCAGTTCCACCCTTCCGGGACTAGCGGGAGGGCCGGGGACCGGGGAGCTGTTTTTT.

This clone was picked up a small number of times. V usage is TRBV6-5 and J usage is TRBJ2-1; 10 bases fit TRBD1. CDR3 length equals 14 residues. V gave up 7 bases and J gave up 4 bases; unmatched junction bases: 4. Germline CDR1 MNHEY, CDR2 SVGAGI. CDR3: CASKGTGVYNEQFF. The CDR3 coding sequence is TGTGCCAGCAAAGGGACAGGGGTGTACAATGAGCAGTTCTTC.

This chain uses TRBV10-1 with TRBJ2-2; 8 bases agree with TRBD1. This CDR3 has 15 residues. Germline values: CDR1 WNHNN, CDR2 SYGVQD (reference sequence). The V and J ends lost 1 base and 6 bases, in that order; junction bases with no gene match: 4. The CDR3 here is CASSEFLQGAGELFF. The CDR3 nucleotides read TGCGCCAGCAGTGAGTTTCTACAGGGGGCCGGGGAGCTGTTTTTT.

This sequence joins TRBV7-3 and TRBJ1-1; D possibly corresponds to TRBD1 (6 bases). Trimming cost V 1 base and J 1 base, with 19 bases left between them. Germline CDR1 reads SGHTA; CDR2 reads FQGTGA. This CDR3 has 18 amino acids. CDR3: CASSLIPAGGAPNTEAFF. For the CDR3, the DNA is TGTGCCAGCAGCTTAATCCCCGCCGGGGGGGCACCGAACACTGAAGCTTTCTTT.

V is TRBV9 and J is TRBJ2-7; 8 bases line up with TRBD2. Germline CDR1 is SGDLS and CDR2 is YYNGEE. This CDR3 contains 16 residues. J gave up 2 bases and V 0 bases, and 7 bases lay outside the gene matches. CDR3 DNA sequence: TGTGCCAGCAGCGTAGCTAGTAGCGGGAATGCCTACGAGCAGTACTTC. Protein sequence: CASSVASSGNAYEQYF.

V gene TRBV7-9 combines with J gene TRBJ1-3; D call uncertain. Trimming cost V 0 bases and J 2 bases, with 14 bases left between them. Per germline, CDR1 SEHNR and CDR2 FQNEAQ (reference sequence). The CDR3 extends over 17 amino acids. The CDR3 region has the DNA TGTGCCAGCAGCTTAGCCGCGGGCGGGGTAGCTGGAAACACCATATATTTT. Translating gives CASSLAAGGVAGNTIYF.

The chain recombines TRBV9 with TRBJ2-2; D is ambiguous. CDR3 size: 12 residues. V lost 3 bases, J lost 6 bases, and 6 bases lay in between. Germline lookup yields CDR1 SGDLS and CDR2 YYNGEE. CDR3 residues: CASSAQAGELFF. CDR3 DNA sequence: TGTGCCAGCAGCGCCCAGGCCGGGGAGCTGTTTTTT.

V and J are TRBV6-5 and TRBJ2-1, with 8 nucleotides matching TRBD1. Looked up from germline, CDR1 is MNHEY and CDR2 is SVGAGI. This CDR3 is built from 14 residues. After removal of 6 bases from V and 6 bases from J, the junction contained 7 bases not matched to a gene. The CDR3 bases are TGTGCCAGCAGGGCCAGGACAGGGAGCAATGAGCAGTTCTTC. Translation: CASRARTGSNEQFF.